The clone carrying this TCR beta chain was seen ten or more times. Its specificity is not known. This sample was taken from a study of spatial heterogeneity in lung cancer. The study, taken as a whole, reports: Tumors with more nonsynonymous mutations had more expanded intratumoral alpha and beta TCRs.

Time point given: sample taken at primary tumor resection. A single record per CDR3 protein comes from TCRdb applying MiXCR to the 5' RACE reads. The sample comprises around 20,000 distinct CDR3 sequences, roughly 5.7% of which are singletons, and 9% to 12% rests with the top ten. This receptor was identified in a female donor with early-stage non-small cell lung cancer. Material: lung tumor tissue, obtained at surgery.

The DNA for the CDR3 is TGCGCCAAGTTTTTTGGTCACCAAGAGACCCAGTACTTC. This encodes CAKFFGHQETQYF. The chain recombines TRBV23-1 with TRBJ2-5, with D unresolved. TRBV23-1 carries the ORF label, with uncertain function. The CDR3 has 13 amino acids. V was clipped by 10 bases and J by 0 bases, with 12 bases between them.